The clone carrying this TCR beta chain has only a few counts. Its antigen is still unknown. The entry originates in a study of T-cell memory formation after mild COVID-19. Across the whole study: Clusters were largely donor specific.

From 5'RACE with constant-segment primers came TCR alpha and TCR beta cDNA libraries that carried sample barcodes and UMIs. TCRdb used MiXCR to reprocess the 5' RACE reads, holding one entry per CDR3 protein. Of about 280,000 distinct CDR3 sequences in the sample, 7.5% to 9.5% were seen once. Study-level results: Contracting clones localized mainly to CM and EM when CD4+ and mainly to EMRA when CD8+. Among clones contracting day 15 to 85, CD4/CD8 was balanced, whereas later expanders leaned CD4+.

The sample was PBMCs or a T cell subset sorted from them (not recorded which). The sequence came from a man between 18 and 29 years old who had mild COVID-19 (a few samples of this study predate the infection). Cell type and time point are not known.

CDR3 bases: TGTGCTAGTGGTTTTGGGCAGGCCATCAATACGCAGTATTTT. It is translated as CASGFGQAINTQYF. The chain carries TRBV12-5 and TRBJ2-3; no clear D gene. CDR1 LGHNT and CDR2 FRNRAP come from the germline V gene. V shed 3 bases and J shed 7 bases, with 14 bases lying between them. The CDR3 has 14 residues.